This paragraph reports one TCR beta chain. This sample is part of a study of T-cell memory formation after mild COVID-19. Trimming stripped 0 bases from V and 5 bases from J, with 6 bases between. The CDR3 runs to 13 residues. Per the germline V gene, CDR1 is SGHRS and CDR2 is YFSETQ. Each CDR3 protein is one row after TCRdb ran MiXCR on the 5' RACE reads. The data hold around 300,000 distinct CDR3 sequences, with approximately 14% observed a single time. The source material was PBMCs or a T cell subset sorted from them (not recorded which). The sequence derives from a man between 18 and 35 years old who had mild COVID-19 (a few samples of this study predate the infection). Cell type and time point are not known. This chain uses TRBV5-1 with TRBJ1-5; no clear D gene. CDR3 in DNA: TGCGCCAGCAGCTTGGACCCCGATCAGCCCCAGCATTTT. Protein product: CASSLDPDQPQHF.